This is a list of T cell receptor beta chains from one sample in a study of T cell responses to AZD1222 COVID-19 vaccine. Measured with immunoSEQ multiplex PCR; TCRdb has only the in-frame clones, and not every one. This sample yields 100,000 or so clones, of which about 90% are seen a single time; 16% belongs to the top ten. This specimen consisted of peripheral blood, obtained on day 0 of AZD1222 vaccination. The receptors were sampled from an adult in good health. Each CDR3 is given with its conserved first and last residue. D genes are given only for firm matches. Size values are once, few and many counts, or a class for expanded clones, and some rows have none.

CDR3 protein	CDR3 DNA	V gene	clone size	D gene	J gene
CASSLTVAEKLFF	TGTGCCAGCAGTTTGACAGTTGCTGAAAAACTGTTTTTT	TRBV12-3/TRBV12-4	-	-	TRBJ1-4
CASLKGESSGANVLTF	TGTGCCAGCCTCAAGGGAGAGTCCTCTGGGGCCAACGTCCTGACTTTC	TRBV9	-	-	TRBJ2-6
CASSYPTGFMDEKLFF	TGTGCCAGCAGTTACCCGACAGGGTTTATGGATGAAAAACTGTTTTTT	TRBV6-2/TRBV6-3	-	TRBD1	TRBJ1-4
CAWSPDSLNQPQHF	TGTGCCTGGAGTCCAGACAGTCTCAATCAGCCCCAGCATTTT	TRBV30	once	-	TRBJ1-5
CASSETLGVNYGYTF	TGTGCCAGCAGTGAGACCCTGGGGGTTAACTATGGCTACACCTTC	TRBV6-1	few	-	TRBJ1-2
CASSLSSYEQYF	TGTGCCAGCAGCTTGAGCTCCTACGAGCAGTACTTC	TRBV7-9	few	-	TRBJ2-7
CASSLNSADEQFF	TGTGCCAGCAGCTTGAACAGTGCTGACGAGCAGTTCTTC	TRBV5-4	-	-	TRBJ2-1
CASSLDGSGRGEQFF	TGTGCCAGCAGCTTAGACGGTTCAGGCAGAGGTGAGCAGTTCTTC	TRBV7-8	-	-	TRBJ2-1
CASSLLGRGALGDTQYF	TGTGCCAGCAGTTTATTAGGAAGGGGGGCGCTTGGAGATACGCAGTATTTT	TRBV28	-	-	TRBJ2-3
CASTMWGMYTEAFF	TGTGCCAGTACCATGTGGGGAATGTACACTGAAGCTTTCTTT	TRBV19	-	-	TRBJ1-1
CASSRRGAATNEKLFF	TGTGCCAGCAGCCGAAGAGGCGCAGCAACTAATGAAAAACTGTTTTTT	TRBV6-2/TRBV6-3	-	-	TRBJ1-4
CASSPYPNGASTGELFF	TGCGCCAGCAGCCCTTACCCTAACGGTGCGAGCACCGGGGAGCTGTTTTTT	TRBV5-1	-	-	TRBJ2-2
CASSPRLAESTDTQYF	TGTGCCAGCAGCCCAAGACTAGCGGAAAGCACAGATACGCAGTATTTT	TRBV27	-	TRBD2	TRBJ2-3
CASTPLAGPYEQYF	TGTGCCAGCACCCCCTTAGCGGGGCCCTACGAGCAGTACTTC	TRBV7-9	-	TRBD2	TRBJ2-7
CASSQEQGSSYNEQFF	TGTGCCAGCAGCCAGGAACAGGGATCGTCCTACAATGAGCAGTTCTTC	TRBV4-2	-	-	TRBJ2-1
CASSPEYSDEQYF	TGTGCCAGCAGCCCAGAATATAGCGACGAGCAGTACTTC	TRBV4-2	-	-	TRBJ2-7
CASSAYLNQPQHF	TGTGCCAGCAGCGCTTACCTGAATCAGCCCCAGCATTTT	TRBV12-3/TRBV12-4	-	-	TRBJ1-5
CASSLIAGANTQYF	TGTGCCAGCAGCTTAATAGCGGGAGCGAATACGCAGTATTTT	TRBV11-3	-	TRBD2	TRBJ2-3
CATSRDFSMIYNEQFF	TGTGCCACCAGCAGAGATTTTTCGATGATCTACAATGAGCAGTTCTTC	TRBV15	-	-	TRBJ2-1
CASSKGTSGRIVDTQYF	TGCGCCAGCAGCAAAGGGACTAGCGGGAGGATTGTAGATACGCAGTATTTT	TRBV5-1	-	TRBD2	TRBJ2-3
CASSINANEKLFF	TGTGCCAGTAGTATTAACGCCAATGAAAAACTGTTTTTT	TRBV19	-	-	TRBJ1-4
CASSLGGASGTHNEQFF	TGTGCCAGCAGCTTAGGGGGGGCTAGCGGGACCCACAATGAGCAGTTCTTC	TRBV11-3	-	TRBD2	TRBJ2-1
CASSLSSGPYNEQFF	TGTGCCAGCAGTTTATCAAGCGGACCTTACAATGAGCAGTTCTTC	TRBV27	-	-	TRBJ2-1
CASSFAVRNTEAFF	TGTGCCAGCAGTTTCGCAGTAAGGAACACTGAAGCTTTCTTT	TRBV27	-	-	TRBJ1-1
CASSIDKSSYNEQFF	TGTGCCAGTAGTATAGACAAGAGCTCCTACAATGAGCAGTTCTTC	TRBV19	-	-	TRBJ2-1
CASSLRGGEKLFF	TGCGCCAGCAGCCTCCGGGGCGGGGAAAAACTGTTTTTT	TRBV4-1	-	-	TRBJ1-4
CASAGQGAYEQYF	TGTGCCAGTGCGGGACAGGGGGCTTACGAGCAGTACTTC	TRBV19	-	TRBD1	TRBJ2-7
CASSLHSGGTDGYTF	TGTGCCAGCAGCTTACACTCGGGAGGAACGGATGGCTACACCTTC	TRBV7-3	-	-	TRBJ1-2
CAWGLGMGNNSPLHF	TGTGCCTGGGGGCTTGGGATGGGGAATAATTCACCCCTCCACTTT	TRBV30	-	-	TRBJ1-6
CAWSAAGGTEAFF	TGTGCCTGGAGTGCAGCAGGGGGCACTGAAGCTTTCTTT	TRBV30	-	TRBD1	TRBJ1-1
CASSSGRGRQETQYF	TGCGCCAGCAGCTCGGGGAGGGGACGCCAAGAGACCCAGTACTTC	TRBV5-1	-	TRBD2	TRBJ2-5
CASSGRQGSAYEQYF	TGTGCCAGCAGCGGACGACAGGGGAGCGCCTACGAGCAGTACTTC	TRBV5-5	-	TRBD1	TRBJ2-7
CASSFSDREYYGYTF	TGTGCCAGCAGCTTCTCTGACAGGGAGTATTATGGCTACACCTTC	TRBV5-6	-	TRBD1	TRBJ1-2
CAWRRGGYNQPQHF	TGTGCCTGGAGAAGAGGGGGGTACAATCAGCCCCAGCATTTT	TRBV30	-	-	TRBJ1-5
CASSLNGQGGTGELFF	TGCGCCAGCAGCCTAAACGGACAGGGTGGTACCGGGGAGCTGTTTTTT	TRBV5-1	-	TRBD1	TRBJ2-2
CASSLTTYSGYTF	TGCGCCAGCAGCCTCACAACCTATTCAGGCTACACCTTC	TRBV4-1	-	-	TRBJ1-2
CASSYRSQDSYEQYF	TGTGCCAGCAGTTACAGGAGTCAGGACTCCTACGAGCAGTACTTC	TRBV6-7	-	-	TRBJ2-7
CASSAGSRVTDTQYF	TGTGCCAGTAGTGCGGGGAGTAGGGTCACAGATACGCAGTATTTT	TRBV19	-	-	TRBJ2-3
CASSQAGSVFINQPQHF	TGTGCCAGCAGCCAAGCAGGGTCGGTGTTTATTAATCAGCCCCAGCATTTT	TRBV27	-	-	TRBJ1-5
CANSRDTAYEQYF	TGTGCCAATTCCCGGGACACTGCCTACGAGCAGTACTTC	TRBV2	-	-	TRBJ2-7